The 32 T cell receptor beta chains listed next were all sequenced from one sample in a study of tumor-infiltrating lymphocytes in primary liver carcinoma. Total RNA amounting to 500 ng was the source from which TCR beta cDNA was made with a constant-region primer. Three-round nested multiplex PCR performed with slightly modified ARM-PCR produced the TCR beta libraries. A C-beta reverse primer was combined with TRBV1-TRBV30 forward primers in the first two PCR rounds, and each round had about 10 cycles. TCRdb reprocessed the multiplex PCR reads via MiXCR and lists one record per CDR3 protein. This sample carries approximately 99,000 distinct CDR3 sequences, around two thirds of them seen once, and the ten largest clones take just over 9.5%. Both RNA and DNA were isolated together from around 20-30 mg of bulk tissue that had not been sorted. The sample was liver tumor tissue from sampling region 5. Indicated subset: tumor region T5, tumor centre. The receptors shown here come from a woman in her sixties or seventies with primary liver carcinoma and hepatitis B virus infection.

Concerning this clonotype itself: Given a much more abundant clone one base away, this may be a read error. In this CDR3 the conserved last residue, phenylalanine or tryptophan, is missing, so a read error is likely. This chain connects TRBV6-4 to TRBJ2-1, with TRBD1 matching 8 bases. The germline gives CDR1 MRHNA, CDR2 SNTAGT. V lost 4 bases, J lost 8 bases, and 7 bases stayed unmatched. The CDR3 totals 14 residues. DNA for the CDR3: TGTGCCAGCAGTGTGGGGACAGGTGCGGATGAGCAGTTCTTA. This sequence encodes CASSVGTGADEQFL.

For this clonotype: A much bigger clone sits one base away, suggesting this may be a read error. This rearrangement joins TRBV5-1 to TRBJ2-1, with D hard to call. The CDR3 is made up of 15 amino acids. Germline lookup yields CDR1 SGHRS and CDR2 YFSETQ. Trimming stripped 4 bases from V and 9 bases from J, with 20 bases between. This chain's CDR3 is CASSPPDTLRIEQFF. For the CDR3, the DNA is TGCGCCAGCAGCCCCCCCGATACCTTGAGGATTGAGCAGTTCTTC. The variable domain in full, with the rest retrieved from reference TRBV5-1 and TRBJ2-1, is KAGVTQTPRYLIKTRGQQVTLSCSPISGHRSVSWYQQTPGQGLQFLFEYFSETQRNKGNFPGRFSGRQFSNSRSEMNVSTLELGDSALYLCASSPPDTLRIEQFFGPGTRLTVL.

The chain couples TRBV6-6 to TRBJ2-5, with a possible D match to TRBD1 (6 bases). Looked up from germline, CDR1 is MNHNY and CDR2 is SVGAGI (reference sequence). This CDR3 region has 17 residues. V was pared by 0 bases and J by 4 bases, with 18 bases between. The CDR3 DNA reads TGTGCCAGCAGTTACTCGACTTACAGGGCTCCTCGAGAGACCCAGTACTTC. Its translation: CASSYSTYRAPRETQYF.

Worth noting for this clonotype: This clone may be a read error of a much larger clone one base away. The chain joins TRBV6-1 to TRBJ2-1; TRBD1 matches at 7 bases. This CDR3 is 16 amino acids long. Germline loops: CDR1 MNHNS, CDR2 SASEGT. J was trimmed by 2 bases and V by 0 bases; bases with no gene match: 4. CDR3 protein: CASSEAYRGTYNEQFF. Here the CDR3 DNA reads TGTGCCAGCAGTGAAGCGTACAGGGGTACCTACAATGAGCAGTTCTTC.

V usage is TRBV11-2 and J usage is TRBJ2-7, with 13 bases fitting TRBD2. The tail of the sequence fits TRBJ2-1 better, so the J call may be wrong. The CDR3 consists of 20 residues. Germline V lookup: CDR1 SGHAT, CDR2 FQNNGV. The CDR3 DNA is TGTGCCAGCAGCGCCATTTCCCCACTAGCGGGAGGGCAGAAACCCTACGTGCAGTTCTTC. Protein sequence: CASSAISPLAGGQKPYVQFF.

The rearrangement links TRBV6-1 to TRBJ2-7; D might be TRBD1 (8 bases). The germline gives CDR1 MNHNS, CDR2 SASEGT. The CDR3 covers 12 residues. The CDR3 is CVSTGGGNEQYF. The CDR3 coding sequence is TGTGTCAGTACAGGGGGGGGAAACGAGCAGTACTTC.

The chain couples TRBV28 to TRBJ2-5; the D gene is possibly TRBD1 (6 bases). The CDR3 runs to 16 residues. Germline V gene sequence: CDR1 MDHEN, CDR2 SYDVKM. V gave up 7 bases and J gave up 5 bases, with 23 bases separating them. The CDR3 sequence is CASKTIRGGEGETQYF. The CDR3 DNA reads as TGTGCCAGCAAAACGATCAGGGGTGGGGAAGGGGAGACCCAGTACTTC. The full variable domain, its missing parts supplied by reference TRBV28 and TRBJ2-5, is DVKVTQSSRYLVKRTGEKVFLECVQDMDHENMFWYRQDPGLGLRLIYFSYDVKMKEKGDIPEGYSVSREKKERFSLILESASTNQTSMYLCASKTIRGGEGETQYFGPGTRLLVL.

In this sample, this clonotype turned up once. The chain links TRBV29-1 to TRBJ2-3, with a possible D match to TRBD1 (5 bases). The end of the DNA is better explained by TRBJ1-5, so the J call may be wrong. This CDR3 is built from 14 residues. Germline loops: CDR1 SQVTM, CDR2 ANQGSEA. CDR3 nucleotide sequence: TGCAGCGTTACCGGGACTAGCGGCACAGATAGGCAGCATTTT. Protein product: CSVTGTSGTDRQHF.

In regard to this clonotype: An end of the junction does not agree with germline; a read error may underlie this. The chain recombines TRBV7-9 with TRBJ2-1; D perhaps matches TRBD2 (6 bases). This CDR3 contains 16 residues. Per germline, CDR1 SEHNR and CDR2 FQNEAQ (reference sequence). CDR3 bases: TGTGTCAGCAGCCCAGGGCCTAGCGATATAGACAATGAGCAGTTCTTC. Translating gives CVSSPGPSDIDNEQFF. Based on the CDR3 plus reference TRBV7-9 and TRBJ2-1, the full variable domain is DTGVSQNPRHKITKRGQNVTFRCDPISEHNRLYWYRQTLGQGPEFLTYFQNEAQLEKSRLLSDRFSAERPKGSFSTLEIQRTEQGDSAMYLCVSSPGPSDIDNEQFFGPGTRLTVL.

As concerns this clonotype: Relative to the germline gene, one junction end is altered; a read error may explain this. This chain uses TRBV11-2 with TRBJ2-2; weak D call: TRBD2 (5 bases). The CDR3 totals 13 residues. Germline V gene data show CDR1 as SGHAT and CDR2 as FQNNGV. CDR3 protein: CASSSDRTGELPF. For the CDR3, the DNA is TGTGCCAGCAGCTCAGATAGGACTGGGGAGCTGCCTTTT.

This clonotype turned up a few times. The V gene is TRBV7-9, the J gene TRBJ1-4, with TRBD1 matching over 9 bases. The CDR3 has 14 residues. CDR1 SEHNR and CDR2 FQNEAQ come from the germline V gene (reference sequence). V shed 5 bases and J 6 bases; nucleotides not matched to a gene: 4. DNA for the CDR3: TGTGCCAGCAGCCCCGGGACAGGGTATGAAAAACTGTTTTTT. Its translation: CASSPGTGYEKLFF.

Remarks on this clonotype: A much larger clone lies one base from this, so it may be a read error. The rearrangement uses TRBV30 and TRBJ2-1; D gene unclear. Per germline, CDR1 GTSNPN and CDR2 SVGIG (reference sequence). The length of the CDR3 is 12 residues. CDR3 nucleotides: TGTGCCCGGAGTGCCGGATACAATGAGCAGTTCTTC. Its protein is CARSAGYNEQFF.

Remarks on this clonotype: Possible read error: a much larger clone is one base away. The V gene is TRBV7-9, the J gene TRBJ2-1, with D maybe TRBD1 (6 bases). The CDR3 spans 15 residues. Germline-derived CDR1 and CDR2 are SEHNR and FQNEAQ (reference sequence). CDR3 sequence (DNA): TGTGCCAGCGGCTTGTACCAGGGGTACTACAATGAGCAGTTCTTC. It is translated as CASGLYQGYYNEQFF.

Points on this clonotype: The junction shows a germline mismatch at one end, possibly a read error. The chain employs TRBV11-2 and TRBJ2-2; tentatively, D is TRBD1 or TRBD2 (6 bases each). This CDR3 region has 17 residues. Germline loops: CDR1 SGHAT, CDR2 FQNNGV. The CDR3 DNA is TGTGCCAGCAGCTTACCCCTGTGGGGGGCGAACACCGAGGAGCTGTTTTTT. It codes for CASSLPLWGANTEELFF.

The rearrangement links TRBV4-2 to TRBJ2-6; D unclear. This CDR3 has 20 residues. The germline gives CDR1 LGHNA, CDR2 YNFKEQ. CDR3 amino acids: CGISQDRGRLSFSGANVLTF. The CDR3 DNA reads TGTGGCATCAGCCAAGATCGTGGCAGACTGTCTTTCTCTGGGGCCAACGTCCTGACTTTC.

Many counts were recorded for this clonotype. The CDR3 sequence is CSALTSGRVDTQYF. CDR3 bases: TGCAGCGCCCTGACTAGCGGGAGGGTAGATACGCAGTATTTT. V is TRBV29-1 and J is TRBJ2-3, with 14 bases lining up with TRBD2. Losses at the gene ends were 7 bases for V and 5 bases for J; bases not matched to a gene: 5. Germline V gene lookup returns CDR1 SQVTM and CDR2 ANQGSEA. This CDR3 contains 14 residues.

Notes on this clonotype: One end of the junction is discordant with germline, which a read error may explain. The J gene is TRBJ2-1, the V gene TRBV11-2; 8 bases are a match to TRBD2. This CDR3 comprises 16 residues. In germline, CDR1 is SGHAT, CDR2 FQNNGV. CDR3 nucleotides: TGTGCCAGCAGCCCAGGACTAGCCAGCTCCTGCAATGAGCAGTTTTTC. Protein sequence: CASSPGLASSCNEQFF.

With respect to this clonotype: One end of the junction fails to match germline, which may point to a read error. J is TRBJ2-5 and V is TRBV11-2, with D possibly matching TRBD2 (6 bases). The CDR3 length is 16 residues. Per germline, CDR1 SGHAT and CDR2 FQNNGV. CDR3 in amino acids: CASSPIGLMGIETQYF. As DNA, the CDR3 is TGTGCCAGCAGCCCGATCGGACTAATGGGAATAGAGACCCAGTATTTC.

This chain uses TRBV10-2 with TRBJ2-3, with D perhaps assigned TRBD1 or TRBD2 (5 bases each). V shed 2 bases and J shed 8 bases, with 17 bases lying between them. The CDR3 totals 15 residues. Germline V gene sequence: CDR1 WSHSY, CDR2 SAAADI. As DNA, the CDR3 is TGCGCCAGCAGTGAGCCGGACTTTGGGGGTTGTACGCAGTATTTT. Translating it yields CASSEPDFGGCTQYF.

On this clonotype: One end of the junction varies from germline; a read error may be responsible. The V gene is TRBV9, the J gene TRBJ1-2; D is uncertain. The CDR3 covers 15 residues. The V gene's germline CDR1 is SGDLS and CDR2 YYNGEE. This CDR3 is CVSSPGVVANYGYTF. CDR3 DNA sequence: TGTGTCAGCAGCCCAGGAGTGGTCGCTAACTATGGCTACACCTTC.

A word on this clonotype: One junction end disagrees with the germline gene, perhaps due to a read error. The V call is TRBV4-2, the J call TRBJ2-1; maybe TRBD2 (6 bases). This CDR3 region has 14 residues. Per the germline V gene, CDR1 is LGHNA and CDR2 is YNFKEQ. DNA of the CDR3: TGTGCCAGCAGTCAAGATTCGGAGGGGTTTGAGCAGTTCTTC. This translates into CASSQDSEGFEQFF.

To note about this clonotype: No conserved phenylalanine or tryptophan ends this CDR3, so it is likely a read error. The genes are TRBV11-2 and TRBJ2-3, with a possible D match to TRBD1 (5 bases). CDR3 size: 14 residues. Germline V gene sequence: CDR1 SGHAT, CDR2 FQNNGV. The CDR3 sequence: CSNSMGLPTDTQYL. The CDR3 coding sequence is TGTTCCAACAGCATGGGGCTTCCCACAGATACGCAGTATCTT.

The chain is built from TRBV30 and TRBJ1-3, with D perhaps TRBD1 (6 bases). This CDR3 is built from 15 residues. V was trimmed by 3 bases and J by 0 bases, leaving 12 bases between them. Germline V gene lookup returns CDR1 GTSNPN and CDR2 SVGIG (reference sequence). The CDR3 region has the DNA TGTGCCTGGAGAAACAGGGAATCCTCTGGAAACACCATATATTTT. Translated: CAWRNRESSGNTIYF.

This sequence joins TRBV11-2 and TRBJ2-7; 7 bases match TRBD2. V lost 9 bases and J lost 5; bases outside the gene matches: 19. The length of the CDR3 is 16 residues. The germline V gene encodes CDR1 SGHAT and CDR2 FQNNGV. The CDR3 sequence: CASGLDGPSGPHEQYF. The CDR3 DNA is TGTGCCAGTGGCTTAGATGGACCTAGCGGACCCCACGAGCAGTACTTC.

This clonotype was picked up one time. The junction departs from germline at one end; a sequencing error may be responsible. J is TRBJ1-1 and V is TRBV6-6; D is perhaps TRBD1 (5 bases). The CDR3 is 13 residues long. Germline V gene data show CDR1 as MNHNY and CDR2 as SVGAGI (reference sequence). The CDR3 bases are TGTGCCAGCAGTTACGGGGGTGGCACTGAGGCTTTCTTT. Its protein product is CASSYGGGTEAFF.

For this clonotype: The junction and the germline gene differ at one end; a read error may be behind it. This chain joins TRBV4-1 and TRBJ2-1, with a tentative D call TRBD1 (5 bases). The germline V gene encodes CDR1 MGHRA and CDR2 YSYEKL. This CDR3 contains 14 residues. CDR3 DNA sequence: TGCACCAGCAGCCAATATTCTGTGGACATTGAGCAGTTCTTC. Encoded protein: CTSSQYSVDIEQFF.

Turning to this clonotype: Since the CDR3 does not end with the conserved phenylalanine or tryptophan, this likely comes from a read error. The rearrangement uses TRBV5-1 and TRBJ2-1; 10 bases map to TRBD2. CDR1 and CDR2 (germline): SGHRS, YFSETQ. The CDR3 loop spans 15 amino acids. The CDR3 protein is CTSNIGTSARVEQFL. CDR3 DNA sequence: TGCACCAGCAATATCGGGACTAGCGCCCGCGTTGAGCAGTTCCTC.

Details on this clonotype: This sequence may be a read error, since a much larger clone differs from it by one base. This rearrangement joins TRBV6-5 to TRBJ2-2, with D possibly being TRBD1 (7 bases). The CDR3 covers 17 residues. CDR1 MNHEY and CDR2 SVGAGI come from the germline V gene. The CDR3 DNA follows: TGTGTCAGCAGTTATGGGCGGGACAGAATTAACACCGGGGAGCTGTTTTTT. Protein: CVSSYGRDRINTGELFF.

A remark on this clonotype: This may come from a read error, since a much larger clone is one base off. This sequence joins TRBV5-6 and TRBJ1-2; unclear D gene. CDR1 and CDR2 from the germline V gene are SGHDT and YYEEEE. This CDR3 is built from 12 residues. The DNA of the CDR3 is TGTGCCAACAGCAGTATTGCCTATGGCTACACCTTC. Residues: CANSSIAYGYTF. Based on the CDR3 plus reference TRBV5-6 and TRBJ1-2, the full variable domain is DAGVTQSPTHLIKTRGQQVTLRCSPKSGHDTVSWYQQALGQGPQFIFQYYEEEERQRGNFPDRFSGHQFPNYSSELNVNALLLGDSALYLCANSSIAYGYTFGSGTRLTVV.

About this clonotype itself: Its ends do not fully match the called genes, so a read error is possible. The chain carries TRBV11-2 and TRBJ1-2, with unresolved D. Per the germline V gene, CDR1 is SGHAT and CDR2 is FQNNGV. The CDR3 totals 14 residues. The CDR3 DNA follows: TGTGCCAGCAGCCTTTCACACGCTAACTATGGCTACACATTC. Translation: CASSLSHANYGYTF.

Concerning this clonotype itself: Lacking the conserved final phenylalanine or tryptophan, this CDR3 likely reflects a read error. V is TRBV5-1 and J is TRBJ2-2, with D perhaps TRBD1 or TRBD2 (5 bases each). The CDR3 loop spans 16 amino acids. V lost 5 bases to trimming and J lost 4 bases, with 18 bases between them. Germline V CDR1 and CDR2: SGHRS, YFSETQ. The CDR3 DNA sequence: TGCGCCAGCAGTCAACGGGACGGCAAGAGCACCGGGGAGCTGTTTCTT. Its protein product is CASSQRDGKSTGELFL.

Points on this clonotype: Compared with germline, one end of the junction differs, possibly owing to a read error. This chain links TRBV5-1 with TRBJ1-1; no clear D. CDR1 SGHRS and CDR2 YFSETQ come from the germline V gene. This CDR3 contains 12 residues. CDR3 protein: CASSLGNAEAFF. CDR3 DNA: TGCGCCAGCAGCTTGGGGAACGCTGAAGCTTTCTTT.